The next 7 T cell receptor beta chains were all read from a single sample in a study of cytomegalovirus exposure and HLA in healthy donors. Clones were read by immunoSEQ multiplex PCR, and TCRdb kept only the in-frame ones, dropping some. The data hold nearly 110,000 clones, with about 87% observed a single time. The material sequenced was PBMCs. All receptors come from a woman aged 18-29 years in good health and CMV-seropositive.

This chain connects TRBV7-9 to TRBJ2-7; tentative D call: TRBD2 (6 bases). Trimming shortened V by 1 base and J by 0 bases, and 7 bases separated the two germline ends. From germline, CDR1 is SEHNR and CDR2 FQNEAQ (reference sequence). The CDR3 is 14 amino acids. The CDR3 loop reads CASSLGAGSYEQYV. CDR3 sequence (DNA): TGTGCCAGCAGCTTAGGAGCGGGCTCCTACGAGCAGTACGTC.

The CDR3 here is CASSTGEGGQAFF. In DNA, the CDR3 is TGTGCCAGTAGTACCGGGGAGGGGGGACAAGCTTTCTTT. V usage is TRBV19 and J usage is TRBJ1-1, with D possibly being TRBD1 (6 bases). Germline CDR1 reads LNHDA; CDR2 reads SQIVND (reference sequence). V dropped 4 bases and J dropped 9 bases, with 15 bases sitting between them. This CDR3 is 13 amino acids long.

The chain has TRBV6-5 and TRBJ1-1, with 9 bases identical to TRBD1. The CDR3 sequence is 15 residues long. Per the germline V gene, CDR1 is MNHEY and CDR2 is SVGAGI. Unmatched junction bases numbered 6, after V lost 2 bases and J lost 5 bases. The CDR3 DNA is TGTGCCAGCAGTTACACCCCGGGACAGGGAACTGAAGCTTTCTTT. It yields the protein CASSYTPGQGTEAFF.

In this sample, this clone turned up a few times. The V gene is TRBV11-2, the J gene TRBJ2-1; D gene unclear. Per the germline V gene, CDR1 is SGHAT and CDR2 is FQNNGV. The CDR3 is 16 amino acids. V was clipped by 2 bases and J by 1 base, with 12 bases between them. CDR3: CASSLRQDRSYNEQFF. CDR3 coding DNA: TGTGCCAGCAGCTTAAGGCAGGATAGGTCCTACAATGAGCAGTTCTTC.

The CDR3 sequence is CASSQGTGGGTEAFF. CDR3 in DNA: TGCGCCAGCAGCCAAGGCACGGGAGGGGGAACTGAAGCTTTCTTT. J is TRBJ1-1 and V is TRBV4-1; D is perhaps TRBD1 (6 bases). In germline, CDR1 is MGHRA, CDR2 YSYEKL. The germline V and J ends were trimmed by 1 base and 5 bases, with 14 bases remaining between them. This CDR3 region has 15 residues.

The V gene is TRBV23-1, the J gene TRBJ2-7, with 11 bases fitting TRBD1. TRBV23-1 is an ORF, and what it does is uncertain. There are 14 residues in the CDR3. V lost 9 bases, J lost 5 bases, and 9 bases stayed unmatched. For the CDR3, the DNA is TGCGCCAGTCCGGGACAGGGGGTAGAACACGAGCAGTACTTC. Translation: CASPGQGVEHEQYF.

V usage is TRBV4-1 and J usage is TRBJ1-2; 8 nucleotides align to TRBD1. The V segment lost 0 bases and the J segment 0 bases; nucleotides outside the gene matches: 6. The V gene's germline CDR1 is MGHRA and CDR2 YSYEKL. The CDR3 extends over 17 amino acids. The CDR3 is CASSQDIGGQANYGYTF. CDR3 coding DNA: TGCGCCAGCAGCCAAGATATCGGGGGACAGGCTAACTATGGCTACACCTTC.